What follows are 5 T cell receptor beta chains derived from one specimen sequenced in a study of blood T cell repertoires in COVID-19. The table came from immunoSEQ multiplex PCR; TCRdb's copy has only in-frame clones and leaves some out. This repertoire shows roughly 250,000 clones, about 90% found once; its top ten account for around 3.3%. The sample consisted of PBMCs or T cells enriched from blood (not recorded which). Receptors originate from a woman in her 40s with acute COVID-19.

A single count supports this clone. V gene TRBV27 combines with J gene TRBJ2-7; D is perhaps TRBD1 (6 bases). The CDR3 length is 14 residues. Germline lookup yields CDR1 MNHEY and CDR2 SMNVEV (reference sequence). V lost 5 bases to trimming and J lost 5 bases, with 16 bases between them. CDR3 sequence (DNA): TGTGCCAGCAGTCCTTCACAGGGTTCCCACGAGCAGTACTTC. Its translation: CASSPSQGSHEQYF.

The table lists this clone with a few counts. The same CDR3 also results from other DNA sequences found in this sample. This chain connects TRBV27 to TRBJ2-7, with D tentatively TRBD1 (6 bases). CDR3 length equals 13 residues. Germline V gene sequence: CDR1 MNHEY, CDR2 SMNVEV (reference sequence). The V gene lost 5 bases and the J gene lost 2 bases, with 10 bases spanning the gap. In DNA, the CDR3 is TGTGCCAGCAGTCCACAGGGTCCCTACGAGCAGTACTTC. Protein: CASSPQGPYEQYF.

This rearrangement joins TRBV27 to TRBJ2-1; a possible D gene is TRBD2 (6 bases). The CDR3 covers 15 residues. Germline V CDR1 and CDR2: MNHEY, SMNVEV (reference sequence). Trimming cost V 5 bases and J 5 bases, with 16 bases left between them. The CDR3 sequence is CASSSRASDNNEQFF. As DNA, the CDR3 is TGTGCCAGCAGTAGCCGGGCTAGCGACAACAATGAGCAGTTCTTC.

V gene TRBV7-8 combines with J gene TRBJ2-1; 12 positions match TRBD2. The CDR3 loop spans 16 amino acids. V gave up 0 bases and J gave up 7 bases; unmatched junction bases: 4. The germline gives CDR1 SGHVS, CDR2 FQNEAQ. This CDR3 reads CASSLAGGTSGNEQFF. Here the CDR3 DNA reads TGTGCCAGCAGCTTAGCGGGGGGGACTAGCGGGAATGAGCAGTTCTTC. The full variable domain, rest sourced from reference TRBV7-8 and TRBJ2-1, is GAGVSQSPRYKVAKRGQDVALRCDPISGHVSLFWYQQALGQGPEFLTYFQNEAQLDKSGLPSDRFFAERPEGSVSTLKIQRTQQEDSAVYLCASSLAGGTSGNEQFFGPGTRLTVL.

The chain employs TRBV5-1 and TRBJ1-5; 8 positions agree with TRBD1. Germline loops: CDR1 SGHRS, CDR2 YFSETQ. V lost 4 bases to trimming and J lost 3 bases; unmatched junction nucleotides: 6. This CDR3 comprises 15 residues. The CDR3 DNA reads TGCGCCAGCAGCGACGGACAGGGCTACAATCAGCCCCAGCATTTT. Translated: CASSDGQGYNQPQHF.